In this sample, the clone carrying this TCR beta chain turned up many times. This sample was taken from a study of shared clonotypes between healthy human individuals. Study-level information: Each donor had three CD4 naive, three CD4 memory, two CD8 naive and one CD8 memory plate.

Clones were sequenced by immunoSEQ multiplex PCR, and TCRdb holds only the in-frame ones, with some missing. The sample has approximately 1.1 million clones, more than 75% seen once. Germline V CDR1 and CDR2: SGHNT, YYREEE (reference sequence). The CDR3 totals 15 residues. The junction had 8 bases not matched to a gene; V was cut back by 4 bases and J by 4 bases. The sequenced material came from memory CD4+ T cells from PBMCs. As to subset: CD45RA-negative fraction. The sequence was collected from a man between 18 and 29 years old in good health. Some clones in this sample may be carry-over from other donors' samples. This chain links TRBV5-4 with TRBJ2-1; 7 positions match TRBD1. The CDR3 DNA reads as TGTGCCAGCAGCCCCCCGGGACAGCATTACAATGAGCAGTTCTTC. Residues: CASSPPGQHYNEQFF. Full variable domain (outside the CDR3, taken from reference TRBV5-4 and TRBJ2-1): ETGVTQSPTHLIKTRGQQVTLRCSSQSGHNTVSWYQQALGQGPQFIFQYYREEENGRGNFPPRFSGLQFPNYSSELNVNALELDDSALYLCASSPPGQHYNEQFFGPGTRLTVL.